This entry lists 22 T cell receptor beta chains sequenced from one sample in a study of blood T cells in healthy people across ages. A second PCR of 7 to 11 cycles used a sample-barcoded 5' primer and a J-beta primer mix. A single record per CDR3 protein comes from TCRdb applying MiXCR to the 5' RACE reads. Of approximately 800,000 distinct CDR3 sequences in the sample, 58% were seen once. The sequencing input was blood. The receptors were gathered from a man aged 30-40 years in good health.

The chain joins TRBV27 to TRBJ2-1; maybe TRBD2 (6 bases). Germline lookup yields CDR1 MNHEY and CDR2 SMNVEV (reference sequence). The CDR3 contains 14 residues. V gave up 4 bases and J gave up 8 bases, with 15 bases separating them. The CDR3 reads CASSSGWRGDEQFF. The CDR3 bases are TGTGCCAGCAGTTCAGGATGGCGGGGCGATGAGCAGTTCTTC.

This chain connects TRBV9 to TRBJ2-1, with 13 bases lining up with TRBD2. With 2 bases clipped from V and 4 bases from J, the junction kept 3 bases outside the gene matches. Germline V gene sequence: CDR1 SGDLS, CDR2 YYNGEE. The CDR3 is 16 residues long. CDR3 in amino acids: CASSVGGLAGYNEQFF. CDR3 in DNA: TGTGCCAGCAGCGTGGGGGGACTAGCGGGGTACAATGAGCAGTTCTTC.

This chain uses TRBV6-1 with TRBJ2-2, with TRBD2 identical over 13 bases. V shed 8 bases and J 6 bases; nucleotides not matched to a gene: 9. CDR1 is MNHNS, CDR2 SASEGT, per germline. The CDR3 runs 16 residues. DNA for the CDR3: TGTGCCAGCGGGCGACTAGCGGGAGGATTCGCCGGGGAGCTGTTTTTT. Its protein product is CASGRLAGGFAGELFF.

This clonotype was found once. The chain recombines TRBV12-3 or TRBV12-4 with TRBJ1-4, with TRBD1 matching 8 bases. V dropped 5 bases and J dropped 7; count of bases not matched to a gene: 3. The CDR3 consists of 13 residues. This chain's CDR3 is CASSGDRFEKLFF. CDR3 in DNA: TGTGCCAGCAGTGGGGACAGGTTTGAAAAACTGTTTTTT.

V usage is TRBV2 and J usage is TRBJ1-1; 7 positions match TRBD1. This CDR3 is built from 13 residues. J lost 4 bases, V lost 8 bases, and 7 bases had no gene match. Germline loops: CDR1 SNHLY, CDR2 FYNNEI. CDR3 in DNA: TGTGCCAGCGAATGGAACAGGGGCACTGAAGCTTTCTTT. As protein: CASEWNRGTEAFF.

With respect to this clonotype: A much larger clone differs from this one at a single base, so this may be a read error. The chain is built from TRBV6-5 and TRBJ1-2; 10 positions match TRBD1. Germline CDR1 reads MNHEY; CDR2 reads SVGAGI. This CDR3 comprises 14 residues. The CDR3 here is CTSSEGQGMHGYTF. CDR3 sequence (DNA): TGTACCAGCAGTGAGGGACAGGGGATGCACGGCTACACCTTC.

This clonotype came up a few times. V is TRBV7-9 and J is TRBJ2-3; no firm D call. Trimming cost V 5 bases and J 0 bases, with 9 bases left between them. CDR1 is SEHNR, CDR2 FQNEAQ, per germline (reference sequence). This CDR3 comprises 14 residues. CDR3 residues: CASSPATSTDTQYF. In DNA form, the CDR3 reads TGTGCCAGCAGCCCGGCTACGAGCACAGATACGCAGTATTTT.

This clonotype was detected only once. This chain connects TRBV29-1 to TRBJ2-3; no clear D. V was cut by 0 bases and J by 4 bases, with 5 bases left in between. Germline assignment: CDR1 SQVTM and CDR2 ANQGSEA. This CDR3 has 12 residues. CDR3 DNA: TGCAGCGTTGAAGAGCTACCAGATACGCAGTATTTT. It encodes CSVEELPDTQYF.

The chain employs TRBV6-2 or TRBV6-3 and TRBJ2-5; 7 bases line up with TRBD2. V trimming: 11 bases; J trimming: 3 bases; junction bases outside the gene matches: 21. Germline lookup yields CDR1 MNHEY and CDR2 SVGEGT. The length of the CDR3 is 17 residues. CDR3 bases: TGTGCCGGCCTCCGGGGGGACCGCAGATTATGGGAAGAGACCCAGTACTTC. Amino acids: CAGLRGDRRLWEETQYF.

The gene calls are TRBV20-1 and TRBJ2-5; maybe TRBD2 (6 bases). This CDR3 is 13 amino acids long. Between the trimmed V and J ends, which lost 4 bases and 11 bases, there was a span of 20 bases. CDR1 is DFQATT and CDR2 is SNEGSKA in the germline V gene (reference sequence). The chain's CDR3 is CSAIGGKRNEQYF. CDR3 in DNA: TGCAGTGCTATTGGGGGGAAGCGAAATGAGCAGTACTTC.

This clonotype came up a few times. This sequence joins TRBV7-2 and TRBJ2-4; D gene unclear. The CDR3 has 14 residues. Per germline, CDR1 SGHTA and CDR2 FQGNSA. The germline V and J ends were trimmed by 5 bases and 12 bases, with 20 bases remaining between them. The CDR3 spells CASSQGLTSQSQYF. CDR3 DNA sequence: TGTGCCAGCAGCCAAGGGTTAACAAGTCAATCTCAGTACTTC.

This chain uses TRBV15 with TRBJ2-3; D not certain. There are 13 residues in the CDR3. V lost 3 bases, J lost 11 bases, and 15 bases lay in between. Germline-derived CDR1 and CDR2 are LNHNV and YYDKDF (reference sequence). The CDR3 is CATSSRGKYRQYF. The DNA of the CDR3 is TGTGCCACCAGCAGCCGTGGCAAGTATAGGCAGTATTTT.

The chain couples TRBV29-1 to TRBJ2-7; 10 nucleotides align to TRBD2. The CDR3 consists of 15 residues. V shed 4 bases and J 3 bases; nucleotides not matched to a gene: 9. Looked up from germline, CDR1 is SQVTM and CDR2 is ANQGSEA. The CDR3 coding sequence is TGCAGCGTTGCACCCGGGACTAGCGCGGGCTACGAGCAGTACTTC. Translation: CSVAPGTSAGYEQYF.

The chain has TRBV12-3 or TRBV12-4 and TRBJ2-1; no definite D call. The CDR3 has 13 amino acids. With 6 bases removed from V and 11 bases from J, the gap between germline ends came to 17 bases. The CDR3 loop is CASRLGPQGQQFF. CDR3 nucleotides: TGTGCCAGCAGATTGGGTCCCCAAGGTCAGCAGTTCTTC.

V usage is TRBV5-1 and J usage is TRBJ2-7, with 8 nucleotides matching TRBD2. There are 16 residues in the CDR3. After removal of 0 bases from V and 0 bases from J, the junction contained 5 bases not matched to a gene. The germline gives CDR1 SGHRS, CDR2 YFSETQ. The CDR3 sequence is CASSLDLGTSSYEQYF. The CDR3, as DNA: TGCGCCAGCAGCTTGGACCTGGGGACTAGCTCCTACGAGCAGTACTTC. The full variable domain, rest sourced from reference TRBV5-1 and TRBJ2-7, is KAGVTQTPRYLIKTRGQQVTLSCSPISGHRSVSWYQQTPGQGLQFLFEYFSETQRNKGNFPGRFSGRQFSNSRSEMNVSTLELGDSALYLCASSLDLGTSSYEQYFGPGTRLTVT.

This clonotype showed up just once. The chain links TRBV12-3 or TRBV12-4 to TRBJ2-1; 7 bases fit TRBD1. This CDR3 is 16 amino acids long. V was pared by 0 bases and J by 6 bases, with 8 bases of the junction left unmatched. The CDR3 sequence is CASSLAYRGPSNEQFF. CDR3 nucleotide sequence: TGTGCCAGCAGTTTAGCATACAGGGGCCCCTCCAATGAGCAGTTCTTC.

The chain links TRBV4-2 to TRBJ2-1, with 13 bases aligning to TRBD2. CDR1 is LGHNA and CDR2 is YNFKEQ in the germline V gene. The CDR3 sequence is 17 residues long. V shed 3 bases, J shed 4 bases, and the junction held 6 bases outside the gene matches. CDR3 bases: TGTGCCAGCAGCCAGTGGACTAGCGGGAGAAGTTACAATGAGCAGTTCTTC. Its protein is CASSQWTSGRSYNEQFF.

CDR3 nucleotides: TGTGCCAGCAGCCAGGAGACAGGCCTTTGGGCCCAGTACTTC. Amino acids: CASSQETGLWAQYF. The genes are TRBV4-2 and TRBJ2-7; tentatively, D is TRBD1 (6 bases). Between the trimmed V and J ends, which lost 3 bases and 10 bases, there was a span of 19 bases. The CDR3 length is 14 residues. Germline loops: CDR1 LGHNA, CDR2 YNFKEQ.

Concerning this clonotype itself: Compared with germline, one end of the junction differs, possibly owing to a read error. DNA for the CDR3: TGCGCCAGCAGCTTGGGGCCGGTGGGCAGGGACACTGAAGATTTCTTT. It yields the protein CASSLGPVGRDTEDFF. The chain uses TRBV5-1 and TRBJ1-1; possibly TRBD1 for D (6 bases). The germline CDR1 and CDR2 sequences are SGHRS and YFSETQ. The CDR3 has 16 amino acids. Combining the CDR3 with reference TRBV5-1 and TRBJ1-1 gives the whole variable domain KAGVTQTPRYLIKTRGQQVTLSCSPISGHRSVSWYQQTPGQGLQFLFEYFSETQRNKGNFPGRFSGRQFSNSRSEMNVSTLELGDSALYLCASSLGPVGRDTEDFFGQGTRLTVV.

The CDR3 loop is CSARGVQGEETQYF. CDR3 DNA sequence: TGCAGTGCTAGGGGAGTACAGGGAGAGGAGACCCAGTACTTC. The chain is built from TRBV20-1 and TRBJ2-5; maybe TRBD1 (6 bases). This CDR3 comprises 14 residues. In germline, CDR1 is DFQATT, CDR2 SNEGSKA (reference sequence). Trimming cost V 3 bases and J 5 bases, with 16 bases left between them.

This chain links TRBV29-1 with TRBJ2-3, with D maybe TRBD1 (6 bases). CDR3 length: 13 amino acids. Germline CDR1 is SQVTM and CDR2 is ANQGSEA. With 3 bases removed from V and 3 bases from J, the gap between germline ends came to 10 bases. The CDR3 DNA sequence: TGCAGCGTTGAGAACGACAGGACAGATACGCAGTATTTT. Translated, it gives CSVENDRTDTQYF.

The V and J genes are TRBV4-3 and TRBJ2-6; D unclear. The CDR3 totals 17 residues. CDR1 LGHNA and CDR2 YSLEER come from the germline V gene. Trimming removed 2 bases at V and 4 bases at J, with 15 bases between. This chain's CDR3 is CASSQFASVEGANVLTF. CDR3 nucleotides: TGCGCCAGCAGCCAATTCGCCTCCGTTGAGGGGGCCAACGTCCTGACTTTC.